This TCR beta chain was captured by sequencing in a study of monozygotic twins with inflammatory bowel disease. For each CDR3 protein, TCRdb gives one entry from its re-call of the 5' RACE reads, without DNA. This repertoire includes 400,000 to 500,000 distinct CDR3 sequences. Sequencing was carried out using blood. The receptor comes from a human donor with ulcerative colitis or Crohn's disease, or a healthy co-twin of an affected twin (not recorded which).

The CDR3 sequence: CASSYGTASWAFF. The gene calls are TRBV6-6 and TRBJ1-1; TCRdb returns TRBD1, unconfirmable since there is no DNA. This CDR3 is 13 amino acids long. Germline values: CDR1 MNHNY, CDR2 SVGAGI (reference sequence).